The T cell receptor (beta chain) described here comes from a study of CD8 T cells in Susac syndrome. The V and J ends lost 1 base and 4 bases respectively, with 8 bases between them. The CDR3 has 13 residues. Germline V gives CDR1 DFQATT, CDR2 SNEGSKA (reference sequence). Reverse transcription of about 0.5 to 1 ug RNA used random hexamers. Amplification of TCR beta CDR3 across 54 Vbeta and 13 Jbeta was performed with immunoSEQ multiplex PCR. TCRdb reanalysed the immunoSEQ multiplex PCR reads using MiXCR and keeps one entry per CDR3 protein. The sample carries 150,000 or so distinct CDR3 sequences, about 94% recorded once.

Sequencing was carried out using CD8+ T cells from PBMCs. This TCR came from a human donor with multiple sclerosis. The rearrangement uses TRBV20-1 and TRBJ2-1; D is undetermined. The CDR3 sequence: CSARGAVYNEQFF. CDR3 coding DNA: TGCAGTGCTAGAGGTGCTGTGTACAATGAGCAGTTCTTC.